This T cell receptor beta chain derives from a study of identical twins. Study-wide results and caveats: Cord blood's abundant beta clonotypes had fewer insertions, unlike memory repertoires. Twins' excess sharing was less marked for out-of-frame beta sequences.

Comment on this clonotype: Antigen specificity is unknown.

Unique molecular identifiers were present on the cDNA, which also gained a universal primer site by template switching. TCRdb independently ran MiXCR on the 5' RACE reads; one entry per CDR3 protein. Counted here are 690,000 or so distinct CDR3 sequences, around 6.1% occurring once; the ten biggest clones make up 1.5% to 2%. Each donor was a healthy Caucasian. The CDR3 consists of 14 residues. With 5 bases removed from V and 5 bases from J, the gap between germline ends came to 15 bases. Germline V gene data show CDR1 as MNHNS and CDR2 as SASEGT. Sequenced sample: naive T cells sorted from blood. The clonotype comes from a man between 18 and 29 years old in good health. The chain uses TRBV6-1 and TRBJ1-2; D call uncertain. CDR3 bases: TGTGCCAGCAGTACCGCACTGGGGTTATATGGCTACACCTTC. Encoded protein: CASSTALGLYGYTF.